A selection of T cell receptor beta chains follows, all from one sample in a study of T cells in Graves' hyperthyroidism and ophthalmopathy. TCRdb reanalysed the multiplex PCR reads using MiXCR and keeps one entry per CDR3 protein. Of nearly 750,000 distinct CDR3 sequences in the sample, about 35% were seen once. Source material: blood. The receptor source for this set is a woman aged 40 to 50 with Graves' hyperthyroidism. CDR3s include the opening cysteine and the closing phenylalanine or tryptophan. A D gene is named only where the DNA matches it firmly. Part of the rows lack a size; the others show once, few, many or a class for expanded clones.

TRBV10-3,TRBJ1-2,TRBD1,many,CAISGTGLYGYTF
TRBV2,TRBJ2-7,-,-,CAKPAGPSYEQYF
TRBV7-2,TRBJ1-1,-,once,CASSAHYAGANTEAFF
TRBV14,TRBJ2-5,-,-,CASSQWVERSKETQYF
TRBV10-3,TRBJ2-7,-,many,CAITERAGEQYF
TRBV11-2,TRBJ1-1,-,-,CASTPRVSLEAFF
TRBV18,TRBJ1-6,-,-,CASSAGGAGDSPLHF
TRBV12-3/TRBV12-4,TRBJ2-7,-,many,CASSLSVEQYF
TRBV6-5,TRBJ1-2,TRBD1,few,CASSGGGQTNYGYTF
TRBV7-9,TRBJ1-5,-,-,CASSTQGAGNQPQHF
TRBV12-3/TRBV12-4,TRBJ1-6,-,many,CASRRDHPDSPLHF
TRBV6-4,TRBJ2-2,-,few,CASSDGESGELFF
TRBV7-9,TRBJ1-6,-,-,CASSSLGGGNSPLHF
TRBV20-1,TRBJ2-5,-,many,CSASRRAGVGEETQYF
TRBV27,TRBJ1-1,-,-,CASSATAMNTEAFF
TRBV25-1,TRBJ2-5,-,few,CASSYSAEQETQYF
TRBV20-1,TRBJ1-4,TRBD1,-,CSASDRGRPIATNEKLFF
TRBV29-1,TRBJ2-2,-,-,CSVAEAPRDLSF
TRBV20-1,TRBJ2-7,-,few,CSARPLRLDEQYF
TRBV6-1,TRBJ1-2,-,-,CASTSRNDRGGYTF
TRBV6-1,TRBJ1-5,-,-,CAGSFTQGLQHF
TRBV10-3,TRBJ1-4,-,-,CAVRRSLNEKLFF
TRBV4-1,TRBJ1-2,TRBD1,-,CASSQGVGTGNYGYTF
TRBV19,TRBJ2-7,-,-,CASKLSGSGYEQYF
TRBV7-9,TRBJ2-2,-,-,CASSLLHSDGELFF
TRBV5-6,TRBJ1-3,-,few,CASSLNQGIGNTIYF
TRBV9,TRBJ2-5,-,-,CASSSDRFIQETQYF
TRBV4-1,TRBJ1-4,TRBD1,-,CASSQDLRTGYEKLFF
TRBV20-1,TRBJ2-2,TRBD2,few,CSAVTTSGAGELFF
TRBV19,TRBJ1-5,TRBD1,many,CASSMGQGNQPQHF
TRBV4-3,TRBJ1-1,TRBD1,many,CASSQGTGKEKAFF
TRBV4-1,TRBJ2-5,-,few,CASSPGPAQETQYF
TRBV20-1,TRBJ1-1,-,many,CSARDPGVAEAFF
TRBV2,TRBJ2-5,-,many,CASSEDGRAKETQYF
TRBV9,TRBJ2-5,-,-,CASSVGGSHQPQYF
TRBV11-3,TRBJ1-2,-,-,CASSPLHQGHGYTF
TRBV12-3/TRBV12-4,TRBJ1-1,-,few,CASGLKQGTEAFF
TRBV7-8,TRBJ1-5,TRBD1,once,CASVYQQGAGYQPQHF
TRBV6-5,TRBJ1-2,-,few,CASSYSTRGQGYTF
TRBV7-3,TRBJ2-5,TRBD2,-,CASSTGTSKETQYF